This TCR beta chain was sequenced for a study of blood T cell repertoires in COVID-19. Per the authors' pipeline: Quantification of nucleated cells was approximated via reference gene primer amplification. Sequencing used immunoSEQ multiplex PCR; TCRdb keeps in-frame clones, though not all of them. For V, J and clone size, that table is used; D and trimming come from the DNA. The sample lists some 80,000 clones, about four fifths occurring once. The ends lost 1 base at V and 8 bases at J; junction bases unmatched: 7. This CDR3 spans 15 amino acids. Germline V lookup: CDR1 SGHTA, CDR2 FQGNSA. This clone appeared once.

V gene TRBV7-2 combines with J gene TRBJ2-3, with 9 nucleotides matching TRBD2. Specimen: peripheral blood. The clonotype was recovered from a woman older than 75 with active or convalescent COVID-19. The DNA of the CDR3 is TGTGCCAGCAGCTTAGGGTCGCTAGCGGGAACTACGCAGTATTTT. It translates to CASSLGSLAGTTQYF.